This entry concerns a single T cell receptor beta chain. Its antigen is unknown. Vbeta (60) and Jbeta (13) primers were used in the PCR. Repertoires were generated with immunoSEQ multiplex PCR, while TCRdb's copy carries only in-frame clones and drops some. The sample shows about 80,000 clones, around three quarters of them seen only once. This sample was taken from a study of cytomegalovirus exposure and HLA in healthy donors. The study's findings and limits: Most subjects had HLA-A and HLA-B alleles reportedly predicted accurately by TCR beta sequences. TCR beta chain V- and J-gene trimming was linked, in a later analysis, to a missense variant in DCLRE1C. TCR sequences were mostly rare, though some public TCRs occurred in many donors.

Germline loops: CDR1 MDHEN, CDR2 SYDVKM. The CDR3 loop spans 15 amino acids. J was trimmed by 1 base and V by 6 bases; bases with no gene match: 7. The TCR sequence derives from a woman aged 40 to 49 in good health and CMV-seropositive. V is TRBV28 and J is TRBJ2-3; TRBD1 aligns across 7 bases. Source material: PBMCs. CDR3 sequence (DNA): TGTGCCAGCAGCCCAGGGGGATCAGGCACAGATACGCAGTATTTT. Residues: CASSPGGSGTDTQYF.